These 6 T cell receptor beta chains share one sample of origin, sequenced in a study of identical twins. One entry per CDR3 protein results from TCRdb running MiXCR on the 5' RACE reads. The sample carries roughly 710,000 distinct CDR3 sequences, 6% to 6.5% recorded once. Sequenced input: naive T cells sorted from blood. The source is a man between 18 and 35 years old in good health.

This CDR3 is CASSSAGGRETQYF. The CDR3, as DNA: TGTGCCAGCAGCTCAGCAGGGGGCAGAGAGACCCAGTACTTC. This chain links TRBV11-3 with TRBJ2-5, with 8 bases matching TRBD1. With 4 bases clipped from V and 4 bases from J, the junction kept 5 bases outside the gene matches. Per the germline V gene, CDR1 is SGHNT and CDR2 is YENEEA. This CDR3 comprises 14 residues.

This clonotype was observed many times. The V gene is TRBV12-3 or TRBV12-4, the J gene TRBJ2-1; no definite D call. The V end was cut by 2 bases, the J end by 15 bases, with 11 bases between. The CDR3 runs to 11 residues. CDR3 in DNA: TGTGCCAGCAGTTTACTAAGCCATCGGTTCTTC. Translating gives CASSLLSHRFF.

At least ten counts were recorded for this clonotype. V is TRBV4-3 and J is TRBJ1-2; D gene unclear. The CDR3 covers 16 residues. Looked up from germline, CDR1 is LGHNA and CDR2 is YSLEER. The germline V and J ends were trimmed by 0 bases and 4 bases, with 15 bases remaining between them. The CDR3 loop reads CASSQDRLGSPYGYTF. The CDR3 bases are TGCGCCAGCAGCCAAGATCGGTTGGGCAGCCCCTATGGCTACACCTTC.

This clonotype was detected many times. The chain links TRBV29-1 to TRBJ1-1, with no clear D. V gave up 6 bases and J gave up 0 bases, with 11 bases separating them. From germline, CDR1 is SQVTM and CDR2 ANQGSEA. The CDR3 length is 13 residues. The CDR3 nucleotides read TGCAGCGTCGCGAGGCAGCTGAACACTGAAGCTTTCTTT. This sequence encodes CSVARQLNTEAFF.

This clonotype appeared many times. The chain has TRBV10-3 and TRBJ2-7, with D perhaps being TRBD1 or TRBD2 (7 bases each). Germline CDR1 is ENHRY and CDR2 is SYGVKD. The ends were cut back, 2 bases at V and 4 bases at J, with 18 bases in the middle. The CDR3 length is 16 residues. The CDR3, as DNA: TGTGCCATCAGTGAGGCGGGAGAGAGGGGGCAATACGAGCAGTACTTC. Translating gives CAISEAGERGQYEQYF.

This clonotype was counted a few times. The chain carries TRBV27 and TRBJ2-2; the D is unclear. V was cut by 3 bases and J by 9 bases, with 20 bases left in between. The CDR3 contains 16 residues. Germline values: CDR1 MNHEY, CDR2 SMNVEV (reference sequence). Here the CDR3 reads CASSFVPVAETWELFF. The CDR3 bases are TGTGCCAGCAGTTTTGTGCCGGTAGCCGAAACGTGGGAGCTGTTTTTT.